These T cell receptor beta chains were read from a single sample in a study of T cell responses to AZD1222 COVID-19 vaccine. Assay: immunoSEQ multiplex PCR; the TCRdb copy retains only in-frame clones and omits some. This table has about 150,000 clones, around nine tenths appearing once. The material was peripheral blood, obtained on day 0 of AZD1222 vaccination. These receptors came from an adult in good health. CDR3s include the opening cysteine and the closing phenylalanine or tryptophan. Fields, in order: J gene, D gene, V gene, clone size, CDR3 DNA, CDR3 protein. A D gene is named only where the DNA matches it firmly. Size tells how often a clone was seen (once, few, many) or the class of an expanded clone, and some rows leave it out.

j_gene: TRBJ2-7; d_gene: TRBD2; v_gene: TRBV6-2/TRBV6-3; abundance: once; CDR3nt: TGTGCCAGCAGCCCGGAGGTGGTAGCGGGAGGCGAGCAGTACTTC; CDR3aa: CASSPEVVAGGEQYF
j_gene: TRBJ1-4; d_gene: TRBD1; v_gene: TRBV5-1; abundance: -; CDR3nt: TGCGCCAGCAGTCCCGGGACAGGGTTCGAAAAACTGTTTTTT; CDR3aa: CASSPGTGFEKLFF
j_gene: TRBJ1-2; d_gene: -; v_gene: TRBV18; abundance: -; CDR3nt: TGTGCCAGCTCACCCGCCCAAGTCATTAGTGGCTACACCTTC; CDR3aa: CASSPAQVISGYTF
j_gene: TRBJ1-4; d_gene: -; v_gene: TRBV5-6; abundance: -; CDR3nt: TGTGCCAGCAGCGTCAAAACAACTAATGAAAAACTGTTTTTT; CDR3aa: CASSVKTTNEKLFF
j_gene: TRBJ1-2; d_gene: -; v_gene: TRBV12-3/TRBV12-4; abundance: -; CDR3nt: TGTGCCAGCAGTTTAAAGGCAGTCTATGGCTACACCTTC; CDR3aa: CASSLKAVYGYTF
j_gene: TRBJ1-4; d_gene: -; v_gene: TRBV2; abundance: -; CDR3nt: TGTGCCAGCGTAGCAACTAATGAAAAACTGTTTTTT; CDR3aa: CASVATNEKLFF
j_gene: TRBJ1-2; d_gene: TRBD1; v_gene: TRBV6-5; abundance: -; CDR3nt: TGTGCCAGCAGTCCGGGGGACAGATACTATGGCTACACCTTC; CDR3aa: CASSPGDRYYGYTF
j_gene: TRBJ2-2; d_gene: TRBD2; v_gene: TRBV4-1; abundance: -; CDR3nt: TGCGCCAGCAGCCAAGCTAATACAGCGGGGTGGGCCGGGGAGCTGTTTTTT; CDR3aa: CASSQANTAGWAGELFF
j_gene: TRBJ1-1; d_gene: -; v_gene: TRBV18; abundance: -; CDR3nt: TGTGCCAGCTCAGGACGACGAGGGGCCAACACTGAAGCTTTCTTT; CDR3aa: CASSGRRGANTEAFF
j_gene: TRBJ2-6; d_gene: -; v_gene: TRBV6-1; abundance: -; CDR3nt: TGTGCCAGCAGTGAATCTGGGTGGAGCAGGGGAACTGGGGCCAACGTCCTGACTTTC; CDR3aa: CASSESGWSRGTGANVLTF
j_gene: TRBJ1-1; d_gene: -; v_gene: TRBV5-5; abundance: -; CDR3nt: TGTGCCAGCAGCTCGGCCGGGACAATTGGAGAAGCTTTCTTT; CDR3aa: CASSSAGTIGEAFF
j_gene: TRBJ2-1; d_gene: TRBD1; v_gene: TRBV6-2/TRBV6-3; abundance: -; CDR3nt: TGTGCCAGCAGTCGACAGGGCTATGAGCAGTTCTTC; CDR3aa: CASSRQGYEQFF
j_gene: TRBJ1-1; d_gene: -; v_gene: TRBV4-1; abundance: -; CDR3nt: TGCGCCAGCAGCCACCTGGGGAGGGGGAACACTGAAGCTTTCTTT; CDR3aa: CASSHLGRGNTEAFF
j_gene: TRBJ1-6; d_gene: -; v_gene: TRBV30; abundance: -; CDR3nt: TGTGCCTGGAGTTACAGGGATAATTCACCCCTCCACTTT; CDR3aa: CAWSYRDNSPLHF
j_gene: TRBJ2-1; d_gene: TRBD2; v_gene: TRBV7-9; abundance: -; CDR3nt: TGTGCCAGCAGCCGCCTAGCGGGGATCTACAATGAGCAGTTCTTC; CDR3aa: CASSRLAGIYNEQFF
j_gene: TRBJ2-3; d_gene: -; v_gene: TRBV28; abundance: -; CDR3nt: TGTGCCAGCAGTTTACAGGAGGGTACGCAGTATTTT; CDR3aa: CASSLQEGTQYF
j_gene: TRBJ1-5; d_gene: -; v_gene: TRBV5-6; abundance: -; CDR3nt: TGTGCCAGCAGCTGGGGACGCAATCAGCCCCAGCATTTT; CDR3aa: CASSWGRNQPQHF
j_gene: TRBJ1-4; d_gene: -; v_gene: TRBV2; abundance: -; CDR3nt: TGTGCCAGCAGTGAAGGTCCCGAAAAACTGTTTTTT; CDR3aa: CASSEGPEKLFF
j_gene: TRBJ1-6; d_gene: -; v_gene: TRBV6-4; abundance: once; CDR3nt: TGTGCCAGCAGTGTCCGGGAAAATTCACCCCTCCACTTT; CDR3aa: CASSVRENSPLHF
j_gene: TRBJ2-5; d_gene: -; v_gene: TRBV4-2; abundance: -; CDR3nt: TGTGCCAGCAGCCAAGTGGAGGGAGTCGGAGAGACCCAGTACTTC; CDR3aa: CASSQVEGVGETQYF
j_gene: TRBJ1-1; d_gene: -; v_gene: TRBV3-1/TRBV3-2; abundance: -; CDR3nt: TGTGCCAGCAGCCAACAGGGGAGCCACACTGAAGCTTTCTTT; CDR3aa: CASSQQGSHTEAFF
j_gene: TRBJ1-1; d_gene: TRBD1; v_gene: TRBV19; abundance: -; CDR3nt: TGTGCCAGTATAGGATGGACAGGGAGCACTGAAGCTTTCTTT; CDR3aa: CASIGWTGSTEAFF
j_gene: TRBJ2-5; d_gene: -; v_gene: TRBV7-9; abundance: once; CDR3nt: TGTGCCAGCAGCCTAGACACGTCATGGCGGACCCAGTACTTC; CDR3aa: CASSLDTSWRTQYF
j_gene: TRBJ1-1; d_gene: -; v_gene: TRBV5-1; abundance: -; CDR3nt: TGCGCCAGCAGCTTGAGCCAGGTGGTGAACACTGAAGCTTTCTTT; CDR3aa: CASSLSQVVNTEAFF